A single sample gave rise to the 8 T cell receptor beta chains below, sequenced in a study of PD-L1 blockade in urothelial cancer. The protocol was immunoSEQ multiplex PCR, while the TCRdb copy is restricted to in-frame clones and leaves out a portion. This sample has 42,000 or so clones, with 82% found just once. Time point here: peripheral blood 6 weeks after treatment start. Sequences were derived from PBMCs, sampled around atezolizumab (anti-PD-L1) treatment. These receptors were collected from a man aged 55 to 69 with urothelial cancer.

The V and J genes are TRBV6-6 and TRBJ1-2, with a possible D match to TRBD1 (5 bases). CDR1 and CDR2 (germline): MNHNY, SVGAGI (reference sequence). The CDR3 is 11 residues long. Trimming left V 8 bases short and J 7 bases short, with 11 bases between. CDR3 bases: TGTGCCAGCGGGGGGAGTGGTGGCTACACCTTC. Protein product: CASGGSGGYTF.

This clone has only a few counts. The chain couples TRBV19 to TRBJ1-1, with 7 nucleotides matching TRBD1. This CDR3 is built from 14 residues. V trimming: 6 bases; J trimming: 3 bases; junction bases outside the gene matches: 7. The V gene's germline CDR1 is LNHDA and CDR2 SQIVND (reference sequence). The CDR3 DNA sequence: TGTGCCAGTAGAACTACAGGGGCGGACACTGAAGCTTTCTTT. As protein: CASRTTGADTEAFF.

The chain joins TRBV4-3 to TRBJ2-2; tentative D call: TRBD1 (5 bases). Trimming took 1 base from V and 5 from J, leaving 14 bases between them. Germline V gene sequence: CDR1 LGHNA, CDR2 YSLEER. The CDR3 contains 16 residues. The CDR3 protein is CASSQAIRVGTGELFF. As DNA, the CDR3 is TGCGCCAGCAGCCAAGCGATCAGGGTTGGAACCGGGGAGCTGTTTTTT.

The chain couples TRBV18 to TRBJ2-2; D not resolved. V was clipped by 2 bases and J by 1 base, with 5 bases between them. CDR1 and CDR2 (germline): KGHSH, LQKENI. CDR3 length equals 14 residues. The CDR3 sequence is CASSPGKNTGELFF. CDR3 DNA: TGTGCCAGCTCACCAGGCAAGAACACCGGGGAGCTGTTTTTT.

This chain uses TRBV5-5 with TRBJ1-6; possible D gene TRBD1, 5 bases. V lost 2 bases to trimming and J lost 5 bases, with 14 bases between them. This CDR3 spans 16 amino acids. Germline V gene sequence: CDR1 SGHKS, CDR2 YYEKEE (reference sequence). The DNA for the CDR3 is TGTGCCAGCAGCTTATTTGCGACAGTTGATAATTCACCCCTCCACTTT. Translating it yields CASSLFATVDNSPLHF.

The chain uses TRBV5-1 and TRBJ2-1, with TRBD2 matching 9 bases. Germline V gene sequence: CDR1 SGHRS, CDR2 YFSETQ. Trimming cost V 4 bases and J 5 bases; bases outside gene matches: 13. The CDR3 loop spans 17 amino acids. The CDR3 region has the DNA TGCGCCAGCAGCCCCAGCGGGAGGTCCCGTCAGGACAATGAGCAGTTCTTC. Translated: CASSPSGRSRQDNEQFF.

The gene calls are TRBV6-4 and TRBJ2-5; 8 bases are a match to TRBD1. This CDR3 comprises 14 residues. V shed 6 bases and J 5 bases; nucleotides not matched to a gene: 8. CDR1 is MRHNA and CDR2 is SNTAGT in the germline V gene. The CDR3 spells CASSPTGGSETQYF. The CDR3 region has the DNA TGTGCCAGCAGCCCTACAGGGGGGAGTGAGACCCAGTACTTC.

This clone turned up a few times. J is TRBJ2-1 and V is TRBV19; TRBD2 might be the D (6 bases). V was cut by 7 bases and J by 5 bases, with 12 bases left in between. This CDR3 has 13 amino acids. The germline gives CDR1 LNHDA, CDR2 SQIVND (reference sequence). DNA of the CDR3: TGTGCCAGTACGGAGGGCATAAACAATGAGCAGTTCTTC. As protein: CASTEGINNEQFF.